These 9 T cell receptor beta chains were sequenced from one sample in a study of blood T cell repertoires in COVID-19. The data were produced by immunoSEQ multiplex PCR, yet TCRdb's version contains in-frame clones alone and is incomplete. The table includes about 430,000 clones, over 75% detected once. Sequencing input: PBMCs or T cells enriched from blood (not recorded which). The receptors shown here come from a woman in her twenties or thirties with acute COVID-19.

This clone has just a few counts. The rearrangement joins TRBV24-1 to TRBJ1-4; 7 bases match TRBD1. This CDR3 comprises 15 residues. Trimming cost V 9 bases and J 0 bases; bases outside gene matches: 6. Looked up from germline, CDR1 is KGHDR and CDR2 is SFDVKD. The CDR3 reads CATGDSAATNEKLFF. In DNA, the CDR3 is TGTGCCACCGGGGACAGTGCCGCAACTAATGAAAAACTGTTTTTT.

The V and J genes are TRBV10-1 and TRBJ2-7, with unresolved D. Trimming cost V 0 bases and J 7 bases, with 7 bases left between them. CDR3 size: 12 residues. The V gene's germline CDR1 is WNHNN and CDR2 SYGVQD (reference sequence). The CDR3 nucleotides read TGCGCCAGCAGTGAGTCGAACCGGGAGCAGTACTTC. It specifies CASSESNREQYF.

V is TRBV6-5 and J is TRBJ2-5; 9 bases agree with TRBD1. The length of the CDR3 is 15 residues. J lost 5 bases, V lost 2 bases, and 6 bases had no gene match. The germline CDR1 and CDR2 sequences are MNHEY and SVGAGI. The CDR3 DNA is TGTGCCAGCAGTTACGGAGGGACAGGGATGGAGACCCAGTACTTC. Protein: CASSYGGTGMETQYF.

The chain joins TRBV7-2 to TRBJ1-6; no reliable D call. V lost 2 bases to trimming and J lost 10 bases, with 9 bases between them. Germline V CDR1 and CDR2: SGHTA, FQGNSA. CDR3 length: 13 residues. CDR3 DNA sequence: TGTGCCAGCAGCTTAATGCGCCAATCACCCCTCCACTTT. This encodes CASSLMRQSPLHF.

The chain recombines TRBV19 with TRBJ2-7; maybe TRBD2 (6 bases). The V and J ends lost 4 bases and 0 bases respectively, with 10 bases between them. CDR1 is LNHDA and CDR2 is SQIVND in the germline V gene (reference sequence). There are 14 residues in the CDR3. The CDR3 DNA is TGTGCCAGTAGTACCGCCGGGAGCTCCTACGAGCAGTACTTC. Amino acids: CASSTAGSSYEQYF.

This chain connects TRBV18 to TRBJ1-2, with TRBD1 as a possible D gene (5 bases). CDR3 length equals 14 residues. Trimming removed 2 bases at V and 7 bases at J, with 14 bases between. CDR1 is KGHSH, CDR2 LQKENI, per germline. DNA for the CDR3: TGTGCCAGCTCACCAGCCAGGGTGGATGGTGGCTACACCTTC. This sequence encodes CASSPARVDGGYTF.

The chain carries TRBV7-6 and TRBJ2-7, with D possibly matching TRBD1 (5 bases). The CDR3 runs to 16 residues. Per germline, CDR1 SGHVS and CDR2 FNYEAQ. V lost 3 bases and J 2 bases, leaving 17 bases between the germline ends. For the CDR3, the DNA is TGTGCCAGCAGCTTGACGCCAGGGCACGGCGCCTACGAGCAGTACTTC. This gives the protein CASSLTPGHGAYEQYF.

The chain combines TRBV7-6 with TRBJ1-2, with TRBD1 matching over 7 bases. Trimming at V came to 5 bases and at J to 3 bases, leaving 6 bases not matched to a gene. This CDR3 is 14 amino acids long. The germline V gene encodes CDR1 SGHVS and CDR2 FNYEAQ. DNA of the CDR3: TGTGCCAGCAGCCCAGTTACAGGGGACTATGGCTACACCTTC. It specifies CASSPVTGDYGYTF.

The chain recombines TRBV10-1 with TRBJ2-2, with a weak D call TRBD1 (5 bases). The germline CDR1 and CDR2 sequences are WNHNN and SYGVQD (reference sequence). Trimming shortened V by 2 bases and J by 1 base, and 5 bases separated the two germline ends. The length of the CDR3 is 14 residues. The CDR3 reads CASSEGQNTGELFF. In DNA form, the CDR3 reads TGCGCCAGCAGTGAGGGACAGAACACCGGGGAGCTGTTTTTT.